The 21 T cell receptor beta chains below come from one sample, sequenced in a study of blood T cell repertoires in COVID-19. Repertoires were generated with immunoSEQ multiplex PCR, while TCRdb's copy carries only in-frame clones and drops some. The sample includes 250,000 to 400,000 clones, 87% of them seen just once. Material for sequencing was PBMCs or T cells enriched from blood (not recorded which). The receptors were sampled from a woman between 25 and 40 years old who had recovered from COVID-19.

The DNA for the CDR3 is TGTGCCATCAGTAACTCCACAGGGTCGAGTACAGGAAACACCATATATTTT. It specifies CAISNSTGSSTGNTIYF. V and J are TRBV10-3 and TRBJ1-3, with D possibly TRBD1 on 6 matching bases. The germline V gene encodes CDR1 ENHRY and CDR2 SYGVKD. Trimming left V 5 bases short and J 4 bases short, with 21 bases between. This CDR3 spans 17 amino acids.

This clone came up a few times. At the DNA level, this CDR3 is encoded by other sequences in the same sample as well. This chain connects TRBV5-1 to TRBJ1-1, with 7 nucleotides matching TRBD1. Germline V CDR1 and CDR2: SGHRS, YFSETQ. The CDR3 loop spans 14 amino acids. Losses at the gene ends were 5 bases for V and 1 base for J; bases not matched to a gene: 5. The CDR3 is CASSWDRGNTEAFF. The CDR3 coding sequence is TGCGCCAGCAGTTGGGACAGAGGGAACACTGAAGCTTTCTTT.

The chain recombines TRBV30 with TRBJ2-3; 7 positions agree with TRBD1. Germline-derived CDR1 and CDR2 are GTSNPN and SVGIG (reference sequence). The V and J ends lost 4 bases and 0 bases, in that order; junction bases with no gene match: 10. This CDR3 has 16 residues. As DNA, the CDR3 is TGTGCCTGGAAATGGACCGGACAGGTTAGCACAGATACGCAGTATTTT. Translating gives CAWKWTGQVSTDTQYF.

This chain uses TRBV3-1 (or the pseudogene TRBV3-2) with TRBJ1-2; TRBD1 might be the D (6 bases). Per germline, CDR1 LGHDT and CDR2 YNNKEL (reference sequence). The CDR3 spans 14 residues. Between the trimmed V and J ends, which lost 0 bases and 4 bases, there was a span of 9 bases. The CDR3 DNA reads TGTGCCAGCAGCCAAGAGGCAGGGGTCTATGGCTACACCTTC. As protein: CASSQEAGVYGYTF.

The V call is TRBV4-2, the J call TRBJ1-4, with 10 bases matching TRBD1. V lost 1 base to trimming and J lost 5 bases; unmatched junction nucleotides: 4. Germline loops: CDR1 LGHNA, CDR2 YNFKEQ. CDR3 length: 16 residues. CDR3 in amino acids: CASSQGGGQGNEKLFF. CDR3 in DNA: TGTGCCAGCAGCCAAGGGGGGGGACAGGGGAATGAAAAACTGTTTTTT.

V usage is TRBV9 and J usage is TRBJ1-1; the D gene is possibly TRBD1 (5 bases). This CDR3 is 13 amino acids long. Trimming stripped 3 bases from V and 4 bases from J, with 10 bases between. Germline values: CDR1 SGDLS, CDR2 YYNGEE. CDR3 sequence (DNA): TGTGCCAGCAGCGCCTGGGGGGGCACTGAAGCTTTCTTT. Translated: CASSAWGGTEAFF.

This chain joins TRBV16 and TRBJ1-2; D call uncertain. The CDR3 is 12 amino acids. Germline CDR1 KGHSY, CDR2 FQNENV. Trimming removed 4 bases at V and 4 bases at J, with 7 bases between. The CDR3 DNA reads as TGTGCCAGCAGCCTCACAACCTATGGCTACACCTTC. Translated, it gives CASSLTTYGYTF.

The chain has TRBV7-2 and TRBJ2-3; 7 positions agree with TRBD1. Germline trimming cut 1 base from V and 2 bases from J; bases unmatched to any gene: 3. Looked up from germline, CDR1 is SGHTA and CDR2 is FQGNSA. The length of the CDR3 is 15 residues. In nucleotides, the CDR3 is TGTGCCAGCAGCTTAGGGGGACAGAACACAGATACGCAGTATTTT. Translated: CASSLGGQNTDTQYF.

V is TRBV5-4 and J is TRBJ2-7; D is ambiguous. This CDR3 comprises 13 residues. Germline V gene sequence: CDR1 SGHNT, CDR2 YYREEE (reference sequence). V was trimmed by 4 bases and J by 3 bases, leaving 11 bases between them. The CDR3 here is CASSSPPLYEQYF. The CDR3 nucleotides read TGTGCCAGCAGCAGCCCCCCCCTCTACGAGCAGTACTTC. The entire variable domain, with the rest obtained from reference TRBV5-4 and TRBJ2-7, is as follows: ETGVTQSPTHLIKTRGQQVTLRCSSQSGHNTVSWYQQALGQGPQFIFQYYREEENGRGNFPPRFSGLQFPNYSSELNVNALELDDSALYLCASSSPPLYEQYFGPGTRLTVT.

J is TRBJ1-2 and V is TRBV27; 10 bases agree with TRBD1. The germline V gene has CDR1 MNHEY and CDR2 SMNVEV (reference sequence). Trimming removed 6 bases from V and 8 bases from J; junction bases left unmatched: 9. The CDR3 contains 14 residues. The chain's CDR3 is CASSHDRGRKGYTF. The CDR3 DNA reads as TGTGCCAGCAGCCATGACAGGGGGCGGAAAGGCTACACCTTC.

The chain is built from TRBV4-3 and TRBJ2-3, with 13 bases that match TRBD2. V lost 6 bases, J lost 0 bases, and 9 bases stayed unmatched. Germline V gene data show CDR1 as LGHNA and CDR2 as YSLEER. The length of the CDR3 is 18 residues. The CDR3 spells CASRRRLAGGLSTDTQYF. The CDR3 coding sequence is TGCGCCAGCAGACGACGACTAGCGGGGGGCCTTAGCACAGATACGCAGTATTTT.

This chain uses TRBV5-1 with TRBJ1-1; no reliable D call. This CDR3 contains 15 residues. Trimming removed 0 bases from V and 4 bases from J, with 13 bases in between. From germline, CDR1 is SGHRS and CDR2 YFSETQ. This chain's CDR3 is CASSLDPAGSTEAFF. CDR3 nucleotides: TGCGCCAGCAGCTTGGACCCGGCCGGGAGCACTGAAGCTTTCTTT. Together with reference TRBV5-1 and TRBJ1-1, the CDR3 gives the full variable domain: KAGVTQTPRYLIKTRGQQVTLSCSPISGHRSVSWYQQTPGQGLQFLFEYFSETQRNKGNFPGRFSGRQFSNSRSEMNVSTLELGDSALYLCASSLDPAGSTEAFFGQGTRLTVV.

The chain couples TRBV3-1 (or the pseudogene TRBV3-2) to TRBJ2-1, with 14 bases matching TRBD2. Germline V gene sequence: CDR1 LGHDT, CDR2 YNNKEL (reference sequence). The length of the CDR3 is 17 residues. The V segment lost 0 bases and the J segment 10 bases; nucleotides outside the gene matches: 8. In nucleotides, the CDR3 is TGTGCCAGCAGCCAAGAACCCGGACTAGCGGGGGGAAGGGAGCAGTTCTTC. Amino acids: CASSQEPGLAGGREQFF.

This clone has a single count. This chain uses TRBV10-2 with TRBJ1-3; D may be TRBD1 (6 bases). CDR1 and CDR2 from the germline V gene are WSHSY and SAAADI. The CDR3 totals 16 residues. The germline V and J ends were trimmed by 8 bases and 0 bases, with 17 bases remaining between them. CDR3 protein: CASSSPRGTSGNTIYF. For the CDR3, the DNA is TGCGCCAGCTCTTCGCCAAGGGGGACCTCTGGAAACACCATATATTTT.

This rearrangement joins TRBV30 to TRBJ2-1, with 10 bases that match TRBD1. The CDR3 contains 18 residues. Trimming took 1 base from V and 4 from J; bases not matched to a gene: 13. Germline values: CDR1 GTSNPN, CDR2 SVGIG (reference sequence). CDR3 loop: CAWSGRTATGGNYNEQFF. CDR3 bases: TGTGCCTGGAGTGGACGAACAGCGACAGGGGGCAATTACAATGAGCAGTTCTTC.

This chain joins TRBV3-1 (or the pseudogene TRBV3-2) and TRBJ1-3, with a weak D call TRBD1 (6 bases). Germline CDR1 and CDR2: LGHDT and YNNKEL (reference sequence). Trimming shortened V by 0 bases and J by 4 bases, and 10 bases separated the two germline ends. The CDR3 contains 15 residues. The CDR3 loop reads CASSQEAGEGNTIYF. The CDR3 coding sequence is TGTGCCAGCAGCCAAGAAGCAGGGGAAGGAAACACCATATATTTT.

The chain carries TRBV7-6 and TRBJ1-2; tentative D call: TRBD1 (5 bases). This CDR3 is built from 14 residues. Trimming removed 0 bases from V and 8 bases from J, with 13 bases in between. The germline gives CDR1 SGHVS, CDR2 FNYEAQ. CDR3 nucleotide sequence: TGTGCCAGCAGCTTAGCGGAGAGCAGGGCCGGCTACACCTTC. Its translation is CASSLAESRAGYTF.

CDR3 sequence reads: CASSQDPETNYGYTF. The CDR3 DNA reads TGTGCCAGCAGCCAAGATCCGGAGACTAACTATGGCTACACCTTC. This sequence joins TRBV3-1 (or the pseudogene TRBV3-2) and TRBJ1-2; no clear D gene. The CDR3 runs 15 residues. Trimming cost V 0 bases and J 0 bases, with 8 bases left between them. The germline gives CDR1 LGHDT, CDR2 YNNKEL (reference sequence).

This clone was observed once. V usage is TRBV2 and J usage is TRBJ2-3; D may be TRBD1 (5 bases). V was shortened by 8 bases and J by 7 bases, with 13 bases between the two germline ends. Per the germline V gene, CDR1 is SNHLY and CDR2 is FYNNEI. CDR3 length: 12 amino acids. Here the CDR3 DNA reads TGTGCCAGCGGCTATAACAGGAATACGCAGTATTTT. This encodes CASGYNRNTQYF. The full variable domain, with the rest looked up from reference TRBV2 and TRBJ2-3, is EPEVTQTPSHQVTQMGQEVILRCVPISNHLYFYWYRQILGQKVEFLVSFYNNEISEKSEIFDDQFSVERPDGSNFTLKIRSTKLEDSAMYFCASGYNRNTQYFGPGTRLTVL.

The CDR3 region is CASSLVSGVYEQYF. CDR3 DNA sequence: TGTGCCAGCAGCTTAGTTTCAGGGGTTTACGAGCAGTACTTC. This chain uses TRBV11-2 with TRBJ2-7, with D possibly matching TRBD1 (6 bases). The CDR3 has 14 residues. V lost 1 base and J lost 4, with 11 bases in between. Germline V gives CDR1 SGHAT, CDR2 FQNNGV.

J is TRBJ1-1 and V is TRBV7-9, with TRBD1 matching 7 bases. Trimming cost V 2 bases and J 4 bases; bases outside gene matches: 4. From germline, CDR1 is SEHNR and CDR2 FQNEAQ (reference sequence). This CDR3 is built from 14 residues. DNA of the CDR3: TGTGCCAGCAGCTTAACAGGGGATAGCACTGAAGCTTTCTTT. As protein: CASSLTGDSTEAFF.